This is a list of T cell receptor beta chains from one sample in a study of T cells in Graves' hyperthyroidism and ophthalmopathy. Each CDR3 protein gets one entry after TCRdb re-called the multiplex PCR reads with MiXCR. The sample lists under 550,000 distinct CDR3 sequences; roughly 21% were seen once. The sample taken for sequencing was blood. The receptors originated from a man aged 35 to 55 with Graves' ophthalmopathy. The CDR3 runs from the conserved cysteine through the conserved F or W.

TRBV15 CATSRGGTFNNQPQHF
TRBV6-2/TRBV6-3 CASGVSFFNSYNSPLHF
TRBV11-2 CASSWDRGTYEQYF
TRBV19 CASSTSITGFLSNQPQHF
TRBV28 CASRKPGQGRAFF
TRBV12-3/TRBV12-4 CASSAQGTGNTIYF
TRBV7-2 CASSRGIAGDNEQFF
TRBV14 CASSPKGGSWDTQYF
TRBV7-6 CASSPGLAGVSSTDTQYF
TRBV4-1 CASSQDIRGSYNEQFF